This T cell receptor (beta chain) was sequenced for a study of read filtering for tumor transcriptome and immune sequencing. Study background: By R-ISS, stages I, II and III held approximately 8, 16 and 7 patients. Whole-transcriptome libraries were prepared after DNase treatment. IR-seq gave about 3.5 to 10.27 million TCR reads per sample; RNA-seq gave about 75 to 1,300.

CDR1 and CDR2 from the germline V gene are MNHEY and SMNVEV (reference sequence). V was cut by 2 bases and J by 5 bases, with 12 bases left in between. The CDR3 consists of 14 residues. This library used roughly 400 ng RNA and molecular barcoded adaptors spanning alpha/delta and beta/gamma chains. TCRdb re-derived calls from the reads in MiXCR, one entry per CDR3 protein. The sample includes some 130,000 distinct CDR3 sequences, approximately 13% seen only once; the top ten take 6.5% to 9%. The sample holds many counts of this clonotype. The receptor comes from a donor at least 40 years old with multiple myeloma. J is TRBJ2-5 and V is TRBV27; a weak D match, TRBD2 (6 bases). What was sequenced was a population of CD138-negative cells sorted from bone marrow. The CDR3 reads CASSLAGRLETQYF. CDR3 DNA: TGTGCCAGCAGTTTAGCGGGACGGTTGGAGACCCAGTACTTC.